Listed below are T cell receptor beta chains from one sample, sequenced in a study of T cell clones after liver transplantation. Profiling relied on immunoSEQ multiplex PCR, and the TCRdb table lists in-frame clones only, not all of them. In the table there are more than 100,000 clones, under 90% of which are singletons. Material: CD4+ T cells from blood, obtained approximately 45 months after liver transplant. The receptors come from a human patient who received a liver transplant. T cells may partly derive from the graft donor. Each CDR3 is given with its conserved first and last residue. D genes are given only for firm matches. Expanded clones are given a class, and other clones once, few, many or no size at all.

V gene: TRBV18
clone size: NA
D gene: NA
J gene: TRBJ2-2
CDR3 protein: CASSSNVNGELFF
CDR3 DNA: TGTGCCAGCTCCTCAAATGTGAACGGGGAGCTGTTTTTT

V gene: TRBV28
clone size: NA
D gene: NA
J gene: TRBJ1-5
CDR3 protein: CASSLPKQGGQPQHF
CDR3 DNA: TGTGCCAGCAGTTTACCGAAACAGGGAGGACAGCCCCAGCATTTT

V gene: TRBV5-1
clone size: NA
D gene: NA
J gene: TRBJ1-1
CDR3 protein: CASSYRRNTEAFF
CDR3 DNA: TGCGCCAGCAGCTACAGGAGGAACACTGAAGCTTTCTTT

V gene: TRBV21-1
clone size: once
D gene: NA
J gene: TRBJ1-5
CDR3 protein: CASSKVGGHTYDSNQPQHF
CDR3 DNA: TGTGCCAGCAGCAAAGTGGGGGGGCATACTTATGATAGCAATCAGCCCCAGCATTTT

V gene: TRBV7-2
clone size: NA
D gene: NA
J gene: TRBJ2-2
CDR3 protein: CASSQTLLASGELFF
CDR3 DNA: TGTGCCAGCAGCCAAACTCTCCTAGCGTCCGGGGAGCTGTTTTTT

V gene: TRBV18
clone size: NA
D gene: TRBD1
J gene: TRBJ2-2
CDR3 protein: CASSPGQSSGELFF
CDR3 DNA: TGTGCCAGCTCACCGGGACAGTCTTCCGGGGAGCTGTTTTTT

V gene: TRBV11-2
clone size: once
D gene: NA
J gene: TRBJ2-7
CDR3 protein: CASSLGGFYEQYF
CDR3 DNA: TGTGCCAGCAGCTTGGGCGGCTTCTACGAGCAGTACTTC

V gene: TRBV27
clone size: NA
D gene: TRBD2
J gene: TRBJ2-1
CDR3 protein: CASSFRTSGRAKHEQFF
CDR3 DNA: TGTGCCAGCAGTTTCCGGACTAGCGGGAGGGCCAAGCATGAGCAGTTCTTC

V gene: TRBV6-5
clone size: NA
D gene: TRBD2
J gene: TRBJ2-7
CDR3 protein: CASTRSGRAGEQYF
CDR3 DNA: TGTGCCAGCACTCGTAGCGGGAGGGCAGGGGAGCAGTACTTC

V gene: TRBV6-5
clone size: NA
D gene: NA
J gene: TRBJ1-1
CDR3 protein: CASSYVRFGLGTEAFF
CDR3 DNA: TGTGCCAGCAGTTACGTCCGCTTCGGTTTAGGCACTGAAGCTTTCTTT

V gene: TRBV5-4
clone size: NA
D gene: TRBD2
J gene: TRBJ2-5
CDR3 protein: CASSLLGREGGETQYF
CDR3 DNA: TGTGCCAGCAGCCTTCTTGGCCGGGAGGGGGGAGAGACCCAGTACTTC

V gene: TRBV9
clone size: NA
D gene: NA
J gene: TRBJ2-7
CDR3 protein: CASSTTTGPPYEQYF
CDR3 DNA: TGTGCCAGCAGCACAACCACCGGGCCCCCTTACGAGCAGTACTTC

V gene: TRBV5-1
clone size: NA
D gene: NA
J gene: TRBJ2-7
CDR3 protein: CASSLEPGRIYEQYF
CDR3 DNA: TGCGCCAGCAGCTTGGAACCGGGACGGATCTACGAGCAGTACTTC

V gene: TRBV9
clone size: NA
D gene: NA
J gene: TRBJ2-6
CDR3 protein: CASSVVEGGANVLTF
CDR3 DNA: TGTGCCAGCAGCGTAGTGGAGGGTGGGGCCAACGTCCTGACTTTC

V gene: TRBV7-6
clone size: NA
D gene: NA
J gene: TRBJ2-6
CDR3 protein: CASSLGSRAGANVLTF
CDR3 DNA: TGTGCCAGCAGCTTGGGAAGCAGGGCTGGGGCCAACGTCCTGACTTTC

V gene: TRBV11-2
clone size: NA
D gene: TRBD2
J gene: TRBJ2-7
CDR3 protein: CASSLTSGASYEQYF
CDR3 DNA: TGTGCCAGCAGCTTAACTAGCGGGGCTTCCTACGAGCAGTACTTC

V gene: TRBV19
clone size: NA
D gene: NA
J gene: TRBJ2-3
CDR3 protein: CASRWQPTDTQYF
CDR3 DNA: TGTGCCAGTAGATGGCAGCCCACAGATACGCAGTATTTT

V gene: TRBV5-6
clone size: NA
D gene: TRBD1
J gene: TRBJ2-7
CDR3 protein: CASSPQLWDREKSEQYF
CDR3 DNA: TGTGCCAGCAGCCCTCAACTGTGGGACAGGGAAAAGAGCGAGCAGTACTTC

V gene: TRBV19
clone size: NA
D gene: NA
J gene: TRBJ2-2
CDR3 protein: CASSTSVRGTGELFF
CDR3 DNA: TGTGCCAGTAGTACTTCAGTACGAGGGACCGGGGAGCTGTTTTTT

V gene: TRBV7-9
clone size: NA
D gene: TRBD1
J gene: TRBJ1-5
CDR3 protein: CASSFHPQGAGPNQPQHF
CDR3 DNA: TGTGCCAGCAGCTTCCACCCACAGGGGGCTGGGCCTAATCAGCCCCAGCATTTT

V gene: TRBV9
clone size: NA
D gene: NA
J gene: TRBJ2-5
CDR3 protein: CASSVAGERQETQYF
CDR3 DNA: TGTGCCAGCAGCGTAGCGGGAGAGCGCCAAGAGACCCAGTACTTC

V gene: TRBV7-3
clone size: once
D gene: NA
J gene: TRBJ2-3
CDR3 protein: CASSLMASSTDTQYF
CDR3 DNA: TGTGCCAGCAGCCTTATGGCTAGTAGCACAGATACGCAGTATTTT

V gene: TRBV18
clone size: few
D gene: TRBD1
J gene: TRBJ2-1
CDR3 protein: CASSPRQGAVGEQFF
CDR3 DNA: TGTGCCAGCTCACCACGACAGGGGGCAGTGGGTGAGCAGTTCTTC

V gene: TRBV19
clone size: NA
D gene: NA
J gene: TRBJ1-5
CDR3 protein: CASSIGRGQGRQPQHF
CDR3 DNA: TGTGCCAGTAGTATAGGCAGGGGTCAGGGCCGGCAGCCCCAGCATTTT

V gene: TRBV18
clone size: NA
D gene: TRBD1
J gene: TRBJ2-7
CDR3 protein: CASSPVGTGVSYEQYF
CDR3 DNA: TGTGCCAGCTCCCCCGTCGGGACAGGGGTGTCCTACGAGCAGTACTTC

V gene: TRBV23-1
clone size: NA
D gene: NA
J gene: TRBJ2-7
CDR3 protein: CEWGSPYEQYF
CDR3 DNA: TGTGAATGGGGCAGCCCCTACGAGCAGTACTTC

V gene: TRBV5-1
clone size: once
D gene: NA
J gene: TRBJ1-2
CDR3 protein: CASSLDSRYGYTF
CDR3 DNA: TGCGCCAGCAGCTTGGACAGCCGCTATGGCTACACCTTC

V gene: TRBV15
clone size: NA
D gene: NA
J gene: TRBJ2-5
CDR3 protein: CATSRDPSGQETQYF
CDR3 DNA: TGTGCCACCAGCAGAGACCCCTCGGGACAAGAGACCCAGTACTTC

V gene: TRBV7-6
clone size: NA
D gene: NA
J gene: TRBJ1-5
CDR3 protein: CASSLGEGQPQHF
CDR3 DNA: TGTGCCAGCAGCTTAGGGGAAGGTCAGCCCCAGCATTTT

V gene: TRBV19
clone size: NA
D gene: NA
J gene: TRBJ1-2
CDR3 protein: CASSRDRGGYGYTF
CDR3 DNA: TGTGCCAGTAGCCGTGACAGAGGCGGCTATGGCTACACCTTC

V gene: TRBV18
clone size: NA
D gene: NA
J gene: TRBJ2-5
CDR3 protein: CASSPPRPSETQYF
CDR3 DNA: TGTGCCAGCTCACCACCTCGTCCTTCGGAGACCCAGTACTTC

V gene: TRBV19
clone size: NA
D gene: NA
J gene: TRBJ2-1
CDR3 protein: CASSRLPGDQVNNEQFF
CDR3 DNA: TGTGCCAGTAGTAGGTTACCCGGGGACCAAGTTAACAATGAGCAGTTCTTC

V gene: TRBV28
clone size: NA
D gene: NA
J gene: TRBJ1-6
CDR3 protein: CASSLVGAGSPLHF
CDR3 DNA: TGTGCCAGCAGTTTAGTAGGGGCTGGTTCACCCCTCCACTTT

V gene: TRBV19
clone size: NA
D gene: NA
J gene: TRBJ2-3
CDR3 protein: CASSLLSTDTQYF
CDR3 DNA: TGTGCCAGTAGTCTTTTGAGCACAGATACGCAGTATTTT

V gene: TRBV15
clone size: NA
D gene: NA
J gene: TRBJ2-4
CDR3 protein: CATSRDRGGQSNIQYF
CDR3 DNA: TGTGCCACCAGCAGAGATCGGGGGGGACAGTCGAACATTCAGTACTTC

V gene: TRBV19
clone size: NA
D gene: NA
J gene: TRBJ1-2
CDR3 protein: CASTPGTKGYGYTF
CDR3 DNA: TGTGCCAGTACCCCTGGGACCAAGGGCTATGGCTACACCTTC

V gene: TRBV5-6
clone size: NA
D gene: TRBD2
J gene: TRBJ2-7
CDR3 protein: CASSAWTSEAEYF
CDR3 DNA: TGTGCCAGCAGCGCCTGGACTAGCGAGGCAGAGTACTTC

V gene: TRBV29-1
clone size: NA
D gene: NA
J gene: TRBJ1-5
CDR3 protein: CSVPGGGGQPQHF
CDR3 DNA: TGCAGCGTCCCGGGTGGGGGTGGACAGCCCCAGCATTTT

V gene: TRBV7-2
clone size: NA
D gene: NA
J gene: TRBJ2-5
CDR3 protein: CASSLSRSGETQYF
CDR3 DNA: TGTGCCAGCAGCTTATCTCGCAGTGGGGAGACCCAGTACTTC

V gene: TRBV27
clone size: few
D gene: NA
J gene: TRBJ2-7
CDR3 protein: CASSLSPTGASYEQYF
CDR3 DNA: TGTGCCAGCAGTTTATCACCGACGGGGGCCTCCTACGAGCAGTACTTC

V gene: TRBV27
clone size: NA
D gene: NA
J gene: TRBJ1-1
CDR3 protein: CASSSYKGNTEAFF
CDR3 DNA: TGTGCCAGCAGTTCCTATAAGGGGAACACTGAAGCTTTCTTT

V gene: TRBV19
clone size: NA
D gene: TRBD1
J gene: TRBJ2-7
CDR3 protein: CASSKPGTGLREQYF
CDR3 DNA: TGTGCCAGTAGTAAACCCGGGACAGGGCTAAGGGAGCAGTACTTC

V gene: TRBV30
clone size: few
D gene: TRBD2
J gene: TRBJ2-5
CDR3 protein: CAWTKGLAGGGQETQYF
CDR3 DNA: TGTGCCTGGACGAAGGGACTAGCGGGCGGCGGCCAAGAGACCCAGTACTTC

V gene: TRBV7-2
clone size: NA
D gene: TRBD1
J gene: TRBJ1-3
CDR3 protein: CASSQGGFSGNTIYF
CDR3 DNA: TGTGCCAGCAGCCAGGGGGGGTTCTCTGGAAACACCATATATTTT

V gene: TRBV5-8
clone size: NA
D gene: NA
J gene: TRBJ1-1
CDR3 protein: CASSLERLRTEAFF
CDR3 DNA: TGTGCCAGCAGCTTGGAAAGGTTGAGAACTGAAGCTTTCTTT

V gene: TRBV7-2
clone size: NA
D gene: NA
J gene: TRBJ2-7
CDR3 protein: CASSRDSGTRSYEQYF
CDR3 DNA: TGTGCCAGCAGTAGGGACAGCGGGACTCGATCCTACGAGCAGTACTTC

V gene: TRBV28
clone size: NA
D gene: NA
J gene: TRBJ1-1
CDR3 protein: CASSLLGLSPFF
CDR3 DNA: TGTGCCAGCAGCCTACTAGGGCTATCACCTTTCTTT

V gene: TRBV6-6
clone size: NA
D gene: NA
J gene: TRBJ2-1
CDR3 protein: CASSWGGTYNEQFF
CDR3 DNA: TGTGCCAGCAGCTGGGGGGGCACCTACAATGAGCAGTTCTTC

V gene: TRBV5-6
clone size: NA
D gene: TRBD1
J gene: TRBJ1-1
CDR3 protein: CASSFTQGVAFF
CDR3 DNA: TGTGCCAGCAGCTTTACACAGGGGGTAGCTTTCTTT

V gene: TRBV29-1
clone size: NA
D gene: NA
J gene: TRBJ1-1
CDR3 protein: CSVDLGLGTEAFF
CDR3 DNA: TGCAGCGTTGATTTGGGGCTGGGCACTGAAGCTTTCTTT

V gene: TRBV27
clone size: NA
D gene: TRBD1
J gene: TRBJ2-2
CDR3 protein: CASKIGTGGTGELFF
CDR3 DNA: TGTGCCAGTAAAATCGGGACAGGGGGTACCGGGGAGCTGTTTTTT